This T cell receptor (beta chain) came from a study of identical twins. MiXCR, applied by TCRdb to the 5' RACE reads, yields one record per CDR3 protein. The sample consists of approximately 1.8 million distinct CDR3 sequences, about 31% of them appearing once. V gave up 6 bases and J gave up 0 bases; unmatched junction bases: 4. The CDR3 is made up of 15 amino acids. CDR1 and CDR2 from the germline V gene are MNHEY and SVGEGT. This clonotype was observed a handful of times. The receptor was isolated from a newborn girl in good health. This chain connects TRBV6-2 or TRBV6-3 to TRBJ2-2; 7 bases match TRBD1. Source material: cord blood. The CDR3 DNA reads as TGTGCCAGCAGATCAGGGGGTACGAACACCGGGGAGCTGTTTTTT. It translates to CASRSGGTNTGELFF.